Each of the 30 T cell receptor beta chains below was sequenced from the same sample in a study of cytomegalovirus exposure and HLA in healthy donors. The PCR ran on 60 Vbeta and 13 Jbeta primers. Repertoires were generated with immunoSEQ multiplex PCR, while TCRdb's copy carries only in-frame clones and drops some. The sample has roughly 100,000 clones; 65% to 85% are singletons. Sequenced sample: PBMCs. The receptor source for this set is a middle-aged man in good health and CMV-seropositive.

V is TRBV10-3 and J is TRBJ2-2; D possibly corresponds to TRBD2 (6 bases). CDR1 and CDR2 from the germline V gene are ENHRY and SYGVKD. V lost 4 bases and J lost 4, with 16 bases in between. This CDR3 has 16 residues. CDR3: CAISGSGMGGTGELFF. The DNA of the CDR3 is TGTGCCATCAGTGGTTCAGGGATGGGAGGCACCGGGGAGCTGTTTTTT.

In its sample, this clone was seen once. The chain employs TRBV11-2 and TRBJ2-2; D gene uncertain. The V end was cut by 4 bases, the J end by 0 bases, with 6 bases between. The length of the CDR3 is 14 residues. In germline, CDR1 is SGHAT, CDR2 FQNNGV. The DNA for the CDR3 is TGTGCCAGCAGCTATATCTCGAACACCGGGGAGCTGTTTTTT. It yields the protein CASSYISNTGELFF.

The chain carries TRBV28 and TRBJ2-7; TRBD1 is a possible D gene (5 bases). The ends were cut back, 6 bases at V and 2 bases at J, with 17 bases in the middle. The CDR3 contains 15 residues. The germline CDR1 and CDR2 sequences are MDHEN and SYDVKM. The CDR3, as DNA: TGTGCCAGCAGACCATATGACAGTCCGACCTACGAGCAGTACTTC. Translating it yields CASRPYDSPTYEQYF.

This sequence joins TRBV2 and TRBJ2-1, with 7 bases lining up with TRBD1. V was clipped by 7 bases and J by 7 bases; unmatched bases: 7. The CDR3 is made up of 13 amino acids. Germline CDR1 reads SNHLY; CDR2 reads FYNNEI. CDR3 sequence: CASKDRVWNEQFF. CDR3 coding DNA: TGTGCCAGCAAAGACAGGGTCTGGAATGAGCAGTTCTTC.

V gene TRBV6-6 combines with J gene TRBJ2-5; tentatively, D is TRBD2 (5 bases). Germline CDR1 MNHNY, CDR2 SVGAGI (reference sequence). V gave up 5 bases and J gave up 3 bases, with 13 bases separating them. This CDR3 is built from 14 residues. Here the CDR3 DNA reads TGTGCCAGCAGTCTACGCACTAGGGAAGAGACCCAGTACTTC. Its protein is CASSLRTREETQYF.

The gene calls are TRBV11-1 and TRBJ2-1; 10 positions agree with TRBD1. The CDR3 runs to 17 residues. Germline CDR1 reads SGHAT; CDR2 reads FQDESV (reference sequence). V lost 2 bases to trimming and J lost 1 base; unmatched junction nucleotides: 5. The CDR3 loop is CASSLRDRGGSYNEQFF. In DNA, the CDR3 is TGTGCCAGCAGCTTACGGGACAGGGGTGGATCCTACAATGAGCAGTTCTTC.

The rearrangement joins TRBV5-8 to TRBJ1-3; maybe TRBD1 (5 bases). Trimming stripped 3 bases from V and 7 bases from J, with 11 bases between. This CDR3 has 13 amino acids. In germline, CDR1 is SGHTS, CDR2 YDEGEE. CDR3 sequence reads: CASSSAGRNTIYF. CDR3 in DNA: TGTGCCAGCAGCTCCGCAGGGCGGAACACCATATATTTT.

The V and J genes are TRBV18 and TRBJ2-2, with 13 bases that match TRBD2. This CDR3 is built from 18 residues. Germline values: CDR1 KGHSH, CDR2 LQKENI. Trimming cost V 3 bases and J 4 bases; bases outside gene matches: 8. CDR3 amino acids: CASSPVRTSGRGTGELFF. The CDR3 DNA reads TGTGCCAGCTCACCCGTACGGACTAGCGGGAGAGGCACCGGGGAGCTGTTTTTT.

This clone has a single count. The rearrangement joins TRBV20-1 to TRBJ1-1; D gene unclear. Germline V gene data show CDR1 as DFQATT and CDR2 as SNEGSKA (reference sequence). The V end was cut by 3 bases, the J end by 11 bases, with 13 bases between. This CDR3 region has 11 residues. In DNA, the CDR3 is TGCAGTGCTAGTAATATGTCGGGGGCTTTCTTT. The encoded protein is CSASNMSGAFF.

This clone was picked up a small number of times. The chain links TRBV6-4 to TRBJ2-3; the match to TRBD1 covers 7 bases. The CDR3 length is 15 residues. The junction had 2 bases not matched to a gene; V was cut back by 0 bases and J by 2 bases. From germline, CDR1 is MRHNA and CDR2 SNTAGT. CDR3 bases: TGTGCCAGCAGTGACTCTCAGGGGGACACAGATACGCAGTATTTT. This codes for CASSDSQGDTDTQYF.

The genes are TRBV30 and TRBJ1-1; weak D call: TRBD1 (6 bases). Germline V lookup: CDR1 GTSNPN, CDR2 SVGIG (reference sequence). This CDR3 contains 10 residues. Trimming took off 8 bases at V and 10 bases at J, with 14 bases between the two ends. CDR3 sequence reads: CALGAGRAFF. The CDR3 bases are TGTGCCCTGGGGGCAGGGAGAGCTTTCTTT. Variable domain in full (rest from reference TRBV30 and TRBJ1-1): SQTIHQWPATLVQPVGSPLSLECTVEGTSNPNLYWYRQAAGRGLQLLFYSVGIGQISSEVPQNLSASRPQDRQFILSSKKLLLSDSGFYLCALGAGRAFFGQGTRLTVV.

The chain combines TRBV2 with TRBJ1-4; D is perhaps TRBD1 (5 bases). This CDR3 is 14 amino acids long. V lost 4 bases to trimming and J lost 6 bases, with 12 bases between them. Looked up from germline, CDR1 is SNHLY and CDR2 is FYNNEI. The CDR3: CASSAGTRHEKLFF. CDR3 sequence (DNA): TGTGCCAGCAGTGCCGGGACTAGGCATGAAAAACTGTTTTTT.

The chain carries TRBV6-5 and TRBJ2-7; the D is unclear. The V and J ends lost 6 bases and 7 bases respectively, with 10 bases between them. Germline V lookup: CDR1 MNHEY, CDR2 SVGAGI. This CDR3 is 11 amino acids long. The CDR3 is CASRRNQEQYF. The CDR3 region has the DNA TGTGCCAGCAGAAGAAATCAGGAGCAGTACTTC.

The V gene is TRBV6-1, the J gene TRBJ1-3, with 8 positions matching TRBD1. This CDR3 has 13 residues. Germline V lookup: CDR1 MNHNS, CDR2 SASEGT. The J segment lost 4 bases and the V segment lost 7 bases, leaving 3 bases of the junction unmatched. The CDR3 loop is CASTTGDGNTIYF. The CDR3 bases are TGTGCCAGCACGACAGGGGACGGAAACACCATATATTTT.

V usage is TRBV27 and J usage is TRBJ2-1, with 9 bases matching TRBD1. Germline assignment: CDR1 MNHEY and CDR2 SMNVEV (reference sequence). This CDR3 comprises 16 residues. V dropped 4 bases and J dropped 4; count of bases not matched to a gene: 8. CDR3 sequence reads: CASSSPRTGAYNEQFF. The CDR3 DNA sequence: TGTGCCAGCAGTTCCCCCCGGACAGGGGCGTACAATGAGCAGTTCTTC.

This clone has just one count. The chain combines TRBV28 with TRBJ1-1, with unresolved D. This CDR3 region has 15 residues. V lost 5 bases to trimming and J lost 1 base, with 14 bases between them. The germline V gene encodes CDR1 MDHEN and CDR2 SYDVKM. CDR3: CASSPPGPKNTEAFF. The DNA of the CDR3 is TGTGCCAGCAGTCCTCCGGGTCCGAAGAACACTGAAGCTTTCTTT. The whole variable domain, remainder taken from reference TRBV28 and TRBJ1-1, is DVKVTQSSRYLVKRTGEKVFLECVQDMDHENMFWYRQDPGLGLRLIYFSYDVKMKEKGDIPEGYSVSREKKERFSLILESASTNQTSMYLCASSPPGPKNTEAFFGQGTRLTVV.

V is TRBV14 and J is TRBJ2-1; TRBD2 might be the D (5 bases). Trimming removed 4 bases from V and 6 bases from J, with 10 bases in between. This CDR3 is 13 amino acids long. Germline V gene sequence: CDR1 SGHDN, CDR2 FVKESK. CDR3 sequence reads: CASSPRVTNEQFF. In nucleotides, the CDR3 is TGTGCCAGCAGCCCGCGGGTGACCAATGAGCAGTTCTTC.

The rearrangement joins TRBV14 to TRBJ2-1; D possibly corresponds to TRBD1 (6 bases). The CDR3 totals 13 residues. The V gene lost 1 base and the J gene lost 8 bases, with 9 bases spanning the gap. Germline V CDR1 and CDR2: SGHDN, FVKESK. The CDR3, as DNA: TGTGCCAGCAGCCAAGTTGGGGGCTATGAGCAGTTCTTC. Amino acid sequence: CASSQVGGYEQFF. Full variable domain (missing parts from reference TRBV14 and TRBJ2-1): EAGVTQFPSHSVIEKGQTVTLRCDPISGHDNLYWYRRVMGKEIKFLLHFVKESKQDESGMPNNRFLAERTGGTYSTLKVQPAELEDSGVYFCASSQVGGYEQFFGPGTRLTVL.

CDR3 DNA: TGTGCCAGTAGTATCGGGACACCGAGCTCTGGAAACACCATATATTTT. Translation gives CASSIGTPSSGNTIYF. The genes are TRBV19 and TRBJ1-3; weak D call: TRBD1 (6 bases). This CDR3 has 16 amino acids. The V end was cut by 3 bases, the J end by 0 bases, with 12 bases between. Germline CDR1 LNHDA, CDR2 SQIVND (reference sequence).

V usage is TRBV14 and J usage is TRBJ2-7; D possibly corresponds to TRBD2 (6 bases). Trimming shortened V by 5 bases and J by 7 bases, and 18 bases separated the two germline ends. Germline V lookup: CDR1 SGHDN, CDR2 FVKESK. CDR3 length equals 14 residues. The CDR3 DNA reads TGTGCCAGCAGCTACGGGACGGGGGTACGGGAGCAGTACTTC. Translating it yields CASSYGTGVREQYF.

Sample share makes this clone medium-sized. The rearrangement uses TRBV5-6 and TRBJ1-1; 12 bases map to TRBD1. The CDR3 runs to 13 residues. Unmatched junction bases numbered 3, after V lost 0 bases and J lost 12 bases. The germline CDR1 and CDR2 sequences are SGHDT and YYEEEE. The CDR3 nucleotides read TGTGCCAGCAGCTTGGGGGACAGGGGGCGAACTTTCTTT. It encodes CASSLGDRGRTFF.

CDR3 residues: CASSPTTEPHTEAFF. CDR3 DNA sequence: TGTGCCAGCAGCCCTACGACAGAGCCCCACACTGAAGCTTTCTTT. V gene TRBV9 combines with J gene TRBJ1-1, with a possible D match to TRBD1 (5 bases). The CDR3 extends over 15 amino acids. V lost 4 bases and J 3 bases, leaving 16 bases between the germline ends. CDR1 SGDLS and CDR2 YYNGEE come from the germline V gene.

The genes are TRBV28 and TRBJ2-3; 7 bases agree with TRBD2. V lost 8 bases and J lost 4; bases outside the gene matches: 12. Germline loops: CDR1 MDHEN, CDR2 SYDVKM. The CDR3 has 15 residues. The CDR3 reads CASLPGGRGADTQYF. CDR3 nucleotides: TGTGCCAGCCTTCCCGGCGGGAGAGGCGCAGATACGCAGTATTTT.

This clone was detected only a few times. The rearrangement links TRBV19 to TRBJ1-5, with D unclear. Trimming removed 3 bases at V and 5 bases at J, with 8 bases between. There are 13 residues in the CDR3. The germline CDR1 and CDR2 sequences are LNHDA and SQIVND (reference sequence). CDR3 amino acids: CASSILLDQPQHF. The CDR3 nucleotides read TGTGCCAGTAGTATCCTCCTTGATCAGCCCCAGCATTTT.

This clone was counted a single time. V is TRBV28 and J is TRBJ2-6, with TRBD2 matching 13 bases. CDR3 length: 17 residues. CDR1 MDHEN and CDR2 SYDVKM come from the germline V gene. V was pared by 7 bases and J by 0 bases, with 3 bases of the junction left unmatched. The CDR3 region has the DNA TGTGCCAGCACTGGGACTAGCGGGACCTCTGGGGCCAACGTCCTGACTTTC. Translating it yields CASTGTSGTSGANVLTF.

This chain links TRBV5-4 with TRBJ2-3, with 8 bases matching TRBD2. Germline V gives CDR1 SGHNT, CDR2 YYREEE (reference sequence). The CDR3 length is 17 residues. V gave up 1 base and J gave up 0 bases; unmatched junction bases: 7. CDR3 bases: TGTGCCAGCAGCTTGTTCTTAGCGGGGCAAAGCACAGATACGCAGTATTTT. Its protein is CASSLFLAGQSTDTQYF.

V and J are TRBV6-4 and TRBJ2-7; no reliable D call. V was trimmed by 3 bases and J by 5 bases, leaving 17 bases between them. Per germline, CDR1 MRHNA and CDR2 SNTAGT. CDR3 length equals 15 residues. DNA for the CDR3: TGTGCCAGCAGTGAAGGAGCAGTCGTCGTCGACGAGCAGTACTTC. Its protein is CASSEGAVVVDEQYF.

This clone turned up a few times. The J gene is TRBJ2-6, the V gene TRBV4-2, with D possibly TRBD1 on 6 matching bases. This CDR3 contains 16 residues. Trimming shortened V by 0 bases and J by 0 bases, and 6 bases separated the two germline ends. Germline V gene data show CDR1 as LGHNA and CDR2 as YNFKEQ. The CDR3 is CASSQEDSSGANVLTF. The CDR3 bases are TGTGCCAGCAGCCAAGAGGACAGCTCTGGGGCCAACGTCCTGACTTTC.

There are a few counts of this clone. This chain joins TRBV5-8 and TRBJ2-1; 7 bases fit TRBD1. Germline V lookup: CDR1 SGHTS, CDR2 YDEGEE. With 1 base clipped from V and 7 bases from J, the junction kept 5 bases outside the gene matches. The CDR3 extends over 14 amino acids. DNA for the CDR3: TGTGCCAGCAGCTTGCAAGGGGGCAGGAATGAGCAGTTCTTC. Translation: CASSLQGGRNEQFF.

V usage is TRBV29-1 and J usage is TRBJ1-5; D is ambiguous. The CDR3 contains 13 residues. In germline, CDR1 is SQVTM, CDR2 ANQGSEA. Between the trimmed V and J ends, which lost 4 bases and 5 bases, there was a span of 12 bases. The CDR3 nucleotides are TGCAGCGTTGGTCGAGGAATGGATCAGCCCCAGCATTTT. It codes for CSVGRGMDQPQHF.